This entry lists 32 T cell receptor beta chains sequenced from one sample in a study of OX40 agonist ivuxolimab in advanced cancers. The data were produced by immunoSEQ multiplex PCR, yet TCRdb's version contains in-frame clones alone and is incomplete. The table has 65,000 to 80,000 clones, about 86% seen once. The source was CD4+ or CD8+ T cells sorted from blood, collected in a trial of the OX40 agonist ivuxolimab. The source of these receptors is an adult with an advanced solid tumor such as melanoma, head and neck, liver or kidney cancer.

The chain couples TRBV2 to TRBJ1-1; TRBD1 is a possible D gene (6 bases). CDR3 length equals 14 residues. V shed 4 bases and J shed 5 bases, with 14 bases lying between them. The germline gives CDR1 SNHLY, CDR2 FYNNEI. CDR3 loop: CASSGGGRRTEAFF. CDR3 sequence (DNA): TGTGCCAGCAGTGGGGGGGGGCGCAGGACTGAAGCTTTCTTT.

V gene TRBV11-2 combines with J gene TRBJ2-1, with TRBD2 matching over 11 bases. This CDR3 region has 16 residues. The V and J ends lost 5 bases and 7 bases, in that order; junction bases with no gene match: 10. Germline lookup yields CDR1 SGHAT and CDR2 FQNNGV. DNA for the CDR3: TGTGCCAGCAGCACCACTAGCGGGGGTTCCCGGAATGAGCAGTTCTTC. Amino acid sequence: CASSTTSGGSRNEQFF.

The J gene is TRBJ1-2, the V gene TRBV6-6, with a tentative D call TRBD1 (6 bases). CDR3 length equals 13 residues. With 5 bases removed from V and 5 bases from J, the gap between germline ends came to 12 bases. CDR1 is MNHNY and CDR2 is SVGAGI in the germline V gene (reference sequence). CDR3 sequence (DNA): TGTGCCAGCAGTACCGGACAGACTTATGGCTACACCTTC. As protein: CASSTGQTYGYTF.

V and J are TRBV11-2 and TRBJ2-3; D is possibly TRBD1 (5 bases). V lost 3 bases, J lost 3 bases, and 16 bases lay in between. The CDR3 consists of 16 residues. Germline CDR1 is SGHAT and CDR2 is FQNNGV. The CDR3 sequence: CASSFYGAGVTDTQYF. The CDR3 bases are TGTGCCAGCAGCTTTTATGGGGCTGGGGTAACAGATACGCAGTATTTT.

The CDR3 sequence: CASSLQGPKLFF. The CDR3 DNA is TGTGCCAGCAGCTTACAGGGTCCGAAACTGTTTTTT. The chain joins TRBV7-2 to TRBJ1-4, with D possibly TRBD1 on 5 matching bases. The CDR3 spans 12 residues. Germline V gives CDR1 SGHTA, CDR2 FQGNSA. V lost 2 bases and J 11 bases, leaving 9 bases between the germline ends.

This clone was recorded once. This chain links TRBV19 with TRBJ2-5; the D call may be TRBD1 or TRBD2 (5 bases each). Trimming took 4 bases from V and 4 from J, leaving 19 bases between them. The CDR3 spans 16 residues. Germline V gene data show CDR1 as LNHDA and CDR2 as SQIVND (reference sequence). CDR3 loop: CASSRNRGVGVETQYF. The CDR3, as DNA: TGTGCCAGTAGTAGAAACCGAGGGGTGGGGGTAGAGACCCAGTACTTC.

The chain combines TRBV5-5 with TRBJ1-5; 11 bases are a match to TRBD1. The germline V gene has CDR1 SGHKS and CDR2 YYEKEE (reference sequence). V gave up 4 bases and J gave up 5 bases; unmatched junction bases: 5. This CDR3 has 15 amino acids. CDR3 amino acids: CASSLGQGGYQPQHF. CDR3 DNA: TGTGCCAGCAGCCTGGGACAGGGGGGCTATCAGCCCCAGCATTTT.

This clone was found once. The rearrangement links TRBV7-2 to TRBJ1-2; D remains unclear. V gave up 1 base and J gave up 1 base, with 7 bases separating them. The CDR3 runs to 14 residues. The germline V gene has CDR1 SGHTA and CDR2 FQGNSA. The chain's CDR3 is CASSLGGSNYGYTF. In DNA form, the CDR3 reads TGTGCCAGCAGCTTAGGAGGCAGTAACTATGGCTACACCTTC.

The chain is built from TRBV7-3 and TRBJ2-5; 7 positions match TRBD1. The J segment lost 10 bases and the V segment lost 4 bases, leaving 12 bases of the junction unmatched. Germline values: CDR1 SGHTA, CDR2 FQGTGA. The CDR3 totals 14 residues. The CDR3 region has the DNA TGTGCCAGCAGCTCCGCACTACAGGGGTCGATCCAGTACTTC. It is translated as CASSSALQGSIQYF. The whole variable domain, filled in from reference TRBV7-3 and TRBJ2-5, reads GAGVSQTPSNKVTEKGKYVELRCDPISGHTALYWYRQSLGQGPEFLIYFQGTGAADDSGLPNDRFFAVRPEGSVSTLKIQRTERGDSAVYLCASSSALQGSIQYFGPGTRLLVL.

The genes are TRBV4-2 and TRBJ2-5; D may be TRBD2 (6 bases). The germline gives CDR1 LGHNA, CDR2 YNFKEQ. This CDR3 is built from 14 residues. Trimming pared 0 bases from V and 5 bases from J, leaving 10 bases between. CDR3 in DNA: TGTGCCAGCAGCCAAGATCGCGGGGTGGAGACCCAGTACTTC. The encoded protein is CASSQDRGVETQYF.

The chain combines TRBV18 with TRBJ2-1, with TRBD1 matching over 7 bases. With V trimmed by 1 base and J by 2 bases, 5 bases remained unmatched. Germline CDR1 is KGHSH and CDR2 is LQKENI. The CDR3 contains 16 residues. CDR3 region: CASSPRTGTTYNEQFF. CDR3 bases: TGTGCCAGCTCACCACGGACAGGAACCACCTACAATGAGCAGTTCTTC.

V and J are TRBV6-5 and TRBJ1-6; D not certain. Looked up from germline, CDR1 is MNHEY and CDR2 is SVGAGI. The CDR3 is 12 residues long. The germline V and J ends were trimmed by 5 bases and 9 bases, with 8 bases remaining between them. For the CDR3, the DNA is TGTGCCAGCAGTGACTGGGGTTCACCCCTCCACTTT. It is translated as CASSDWGSPLHF.

The chain links TRBV28 to TRBJ2-7; TRBD2 agrees at 11 bases. Trimming at V came to 5 bases and at J to 0 bases, leaving 6 bases not matched to a gene. The CDR3 is 16 amino acids. The germline gives CDR1 MDHEN, CDR2 SYDVKM. The CDR3 DNA reads TGTGCCAGCAGTCAGCCTAGCGGGAGGAACTCCTACGAGCAGTACTTC. Amino acid sequence: CASSQPSGRNSYEQYF.

The V gene is TRBV25-1, the J gene TRBJ2-5; 8 nucleotides line up with TRBD1. CDR1 is MGHDK, CDR2 SYGVNS, per germline. The J segment lost 5 bases and the V segment lost 5 bases, leaving 10 bases of the junction unmatched. The CDR3 has 15 amino acids. For the CDR3, the DNA is TGTGCCAGCAGTCCCCCCGGGACAGGTGGCGAGACCCAGTACTTC. This sequence encodes CASSPPGTGGETQYF.

CDR3 residues: CASSPRRLGETQYF. The CDR3 nucleotides are TGTGCCAGCAGCCCAAGGCGGTTGGGGGAGACCCAGTACTTC. This chain joins TRBV7-3 and TRBJ2-5; D remains ambiguous. The CDR3 is 14 residues long. Deletions cut 5 bases from V and 5 bases from J, with 15 bases between. In germline, CDR1 is SGHTA, CDR2 FQGTGA.

The chain recombines TRBV27 with TRBJ1-6; D not resolved. The CDR3 loop spans 16 amino acids. Trimming took off 5 bases at V and 6 bases at J, with 17 bases between the two ends. Per the germline V gene, CDR1 is MNHEY and CDR2 is SMNVEV (reference sequence). CDR3 loop: CASSPDPGSRNSPLHF. DNA for the CDR3: TGTGCCAGCAGTCCCGACCCCGGTAGTCGTAATTCACCCCTCCACTTT.

The chain couples TRBV18 to TRBJ1-5; D is ambiguous. This CDR3 contains 12 residues. Trimming cost V 1 base and J 7 bases, with 5 bases left between them. Germline CDR1 KGHSH, CDR2 LQKENI. CDR3 coding DNA: TGTGCCAGCTCACCACGAAACCAGCCCCAGCATTTT. Translation: CASSPRNQPQHF.

This clone was observed a few times. The rearrangement joins TRBV5-1 to TRBJ1-1; no definite D call. Germline loops: CDR1 SGHRS, CDR2 YFSETQ. The germline V and J ends were trimmed by 4 bases and 0 bases, with 16 bases remaining between them. The CDR3 has 16 amino acids. The DNA for the CDR3 is TGCGCCAGCAGCCCCCGACCCGCCGTCATGAACACTGAAGCTTTCTTT. Protein: CASSPRPAVMNTEAFF. Full variable domain (remainder filled in from reference TRBV5-1 and TRBJ1-1): KAGVTQTPRYLIKTRGQQVTLSCSPISGHRSVSWYQQTPGQGLQFLFEYFSETQRNKGNFPGRFSGRQFSNSRSEMNVSTLELGDSALYLCASSPRPAVMNTEAFFGQGTRLTVV.

The CDR3 DNA follows: TGCGCCAGCAGCCCCCGAGGTTTAGGGACAGGGGTCTCTGGCTACACCTTC. This codes for CASSPRGLGTGVSGYTF. This chain joins TRBV4-3 and TRBJ1-2; 10 bases are a match to TRBD1. The CDR3 runs 17 residues. The junction had 15 bases not matched to a gene; V was cut back by 4 bases and J by 7 bases. The V gene's germline CDR1 is LGHNA and CDR2 YSLEER.

The rearrangement joins TRBV19 to TRBJ1-6; TRBD1 matches 8 bases. Germline loops: CDR1 LNHDA, CDR2 SQIVND (reference sequence). V lost 6 bases to trimming and J lost 9 bases; unmatched junction nucleotides: 19. The CDR3 has 18 residues. CDR3: CASSIAHVGQVRGSPLHF. CDR3 in DNA: TGTGCCAGTAGCATCGCCCACGTGGGACAGGTTCGGGGTTCACCCCTCCACTTT.

This chain uses TRBV28 with TRBJ2-5; possible D gene TRBD2, 6 bases. CDR3 length equals 14 residues. CDR1 is MDHEN, CDR2 SYDVKM, per germline. V was cut by 4 bases and J by 4 bases, with 13 bases left in between. CDR3 region: CASSSAGPPETQYF. CDR3 sequence (DNA): TGTGCCAGCAGTTCAGCGGGCCCTCCAGAGACCCAGTACTTC.

This clone was detected only once. Here the CDR3 DNA reads TGTGCCAGCAGCCCACAGGGATCCGTTGCAGGAAAACTGTTTTTT. This gives the protein CASSPQGSVAGKLFF. J is TRBJ1-4 and V is TRBV4-2, with D possibly matching TRBD1 (6 bases). The V gene's germline CDR1 is LGHNA and CDR2 YNFKEQ. This CDR3 comprises 15 residues. Trimming took off 4 bases at V and 10 bases at J, with 19 bases between the two ends.

The count of this clone is one. The chain has TRBV6-1 and TRBJ1-5; 9 bases line up with TRBD1. V lost 10 bases and J lost 6; bases outside the gene matches: 10. Germline V gene sequence: CDR1 MNHNS, CDR2 SASEGT. The CDR3 spans 14 residues. DNA for the CDR3: TGTGCCACAACTACAGGGGGCGGTGGTCAGCCCCAGCATTTT. Amino acid sequence: CATTTGGGGQPQHF.

V and J are TRBV14 and TRBJ1-3; no clear D gene. The CDR3 has 13 residues. CDR1 and CDR2 from the germline V gene are SGHDN and FVKESK. V gave up 4 bases and J gave up 4 bases, with 8 bases separating them. Here the CDR3 reads CASSLSGGNTIYF. In DNA, the CDR3 is TGTGCCAGCAGCCTATCGGGGGGAAACACCATATATTTT.

This chain connects TRBV2 to TRBJ2-5, with D perhaps TRBD2 (5 bases). This CDR3 contains 11 residues. Germline-derived CDR1 and CDR2 are SNHLY and FYNNEI. The germline V and J ends were trimmed by 8 bases and 3 bases, with 7 bases remaining between them. CDR3 protein: CASRREETQYF. The CDR3 nucleotides are TGTGCCAGCCGGCGGGAAGAGACCCAGTACTTC.

This clone showed up just once. The J gene is TRBJ2-6, the V gene TRBV7-2; TRBD1 agrees at 7 bases. Per germline, CDR1 SGHTA and CDR2 FQGNSA. V shed 4 bases, J shed 1 base, and the junction held 7 bases outside the gene matches. This CDR3 is built from 17 residues. CDR3 residues: CASSSSGQKSGANVLTF. In DNA form, the CDR3 reads TGTGCCAGCAGCTCCTCGGGACAGAAGTCTGGGGCCAACGTCCTGACTTTC.

This chain uses TRBV19 with TRBJ1-4; 7 bases are shared with TRBD1. The length of the CDR3 is 14 residues. V gave up 4 bases and J gave up 4 bases; unmatched junction bases: 3. CDR1 is LNHDA, CDR2 SQIVND, per germline (reference sequence). CDR3 nucleotide sequence: TGTGCCAGTAGTACGGACAGGAATAATGAAAAACTGTTTTTT. Translated: CASSTDRNNEKLFF.

The CDR3 sequence: CASRATGVTKNIQYF. CDR3 DNA sequence: TGTGCCAGCAGAGCGACAGGGGTTACCAAAAACATTCAGTACTTC. The rearrangement joins TRBV2 to TRBJ2-4, with TRBD1 matching over 8 bases. V gave up 6 bases and J gave up 2 bases; unmatched junction bases: 6. Germline V gives CDR1 SNHLY, CDR2 FYNNEI. CDR3 length: 15 amino acids.

The chain employs TRBV28 and TRBJ2-7, with TRBD1 as a possible D gene (7 bases). This CDR3 has 11 amino acids. CDR1 is MDHEN, CDR2 SYDVKM, per germline. Trimming removed 5 bases at V and 12 bases at J, with 14 bases between. CDR3 protein: CASSGGGARYF. The CDR3 nucleotides are TGTGCCAGCAGTGGAGGGGGCGCACGGTACTTC.

The chain combines TRBV19 with TRBJ2-2; D might be TRBD1 (6 bases). V was trimmed by 1 base and J by 4 bases, leaving 7 bases between them. Germline V gene data show CDR1 as LNHDA and CDR2 as SQIVND (reference sequence). The CDR3 has 14 amino acids. The CDR3 spells CASSIGGPTGELFF. The CDR3, as DNA: TGTGCCAGTAGTATAGGGGGGCCCACCGGGGAGCTGTTTTTT.

This chain joins TRBV7-2 and TRBJ2-5; possibly TRBD2 for D (7 bases). V was trimmed by 1 base and J by 1 base, leaving 13 bases between them. The germline V gene encodes CDR1 SGHTA and CDR2 FQGNSA. The CDR3 runs 16 residues. DNA of the CDR3: TGTGCCAGCAGCTTAGTAGTGGGGGGGCCCCAAGAGACCCAGTACTTC. It codes for CASSLVVGGPQETQYF. Full variable domain (outside the CDR3, taken from reference TRBV7-2 and TRBJ2-5): GAGVSQSPSNKVTEKGKDVELRCDPISGHTALYWYRQSLGQGLEFLIYFQGNSAPDKSGLPSDRFSAERTGGSVSTLTIQRTQQEDSAVYLCASSLVVGGPQETQYFGPGTRLLVL.

The CDR3 sequence: CASSRGGNSGNTIYF. In DNA form, the CDR3 reads TGTGCCAGCTCGAGAGGAGGTAACTCTGGAAACACCATATATTTT. The chain uses TRBV19 and TRBJ1-3; no reliable D call. The CDR3 is made up of 15 amino acids. CDR1 is LNHDA, CDR2 SQIVND, per germline (reference sequence). The germline V and J ends were trimmed by 9 bases and 0 bases, with 15 bases remaining between them.